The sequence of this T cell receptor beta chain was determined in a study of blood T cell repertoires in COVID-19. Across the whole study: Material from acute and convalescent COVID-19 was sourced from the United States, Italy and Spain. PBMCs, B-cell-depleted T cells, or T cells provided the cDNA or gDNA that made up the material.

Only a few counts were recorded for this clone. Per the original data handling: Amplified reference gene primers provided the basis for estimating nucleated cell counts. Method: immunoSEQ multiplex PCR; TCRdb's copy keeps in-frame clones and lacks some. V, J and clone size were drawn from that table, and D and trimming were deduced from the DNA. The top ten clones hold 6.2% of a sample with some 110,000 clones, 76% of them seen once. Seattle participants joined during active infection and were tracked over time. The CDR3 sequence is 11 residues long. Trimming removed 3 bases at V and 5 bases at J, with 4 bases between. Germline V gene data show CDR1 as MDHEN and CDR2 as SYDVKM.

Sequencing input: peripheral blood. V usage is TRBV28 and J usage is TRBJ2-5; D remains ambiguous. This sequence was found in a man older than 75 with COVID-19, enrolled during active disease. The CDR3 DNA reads TGTGCCAGCAGTTTGACTGAGACCCAGTACTTC. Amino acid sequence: CASSLTETQYF.